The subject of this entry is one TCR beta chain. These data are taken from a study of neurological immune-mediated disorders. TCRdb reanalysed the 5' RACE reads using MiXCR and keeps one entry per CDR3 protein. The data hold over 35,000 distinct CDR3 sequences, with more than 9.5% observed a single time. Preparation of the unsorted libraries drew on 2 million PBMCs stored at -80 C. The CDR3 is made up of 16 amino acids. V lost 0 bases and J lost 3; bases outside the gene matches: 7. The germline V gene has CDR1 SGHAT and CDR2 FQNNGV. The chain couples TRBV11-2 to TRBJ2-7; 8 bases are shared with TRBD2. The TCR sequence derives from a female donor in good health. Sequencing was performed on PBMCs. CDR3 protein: CASSLEASGLNYEQYF. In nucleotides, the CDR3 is TGTGCCAGCAGCTTAGAGGCTAGCGGGCTTAACTACGAGCAGTACTTC.